Sequencing of this TCR beta chain was carried out in a study of spatial heterogeneity in lung cancer. Specified time point: blood at routine non-recurrence follow-up after resection. Trimming left V 4 bases short and J 7 bases short, with 14 bases between. CDR1 and CDR2 (germline): MNHNY, SVGAGI (reference sequence). CDR3 size: 14 residues. TCRdb reprocessed the 5' RACE reads via MiXCR and lists one record per CDR3 protein. Seen here are tens of thousands of distinct CDR3 sequences, roughly a fifth observed once, and the top ten hold around a fifth. The gene calls are TRBV6-6 and TRBJ2-1; D is possibly TRBD1 or TRBD2 (5 bases each). The TCR sequence derives from a male donor with early-stage non-small cell lung cancer. The source was PBMCs, collected at follow-up. CDR3 in DNA: TGTGCCAGCAGTTGGGACCACCAGGGAAATGAGCAGTTCTTC. Amino acid sequence: CASSWDHQGNEQFF.